This passage covers 15 T cell receptor beta chains from one sample sequenced in a study of blood T cell repertoires in COVID-19. Some clones are missing from TCRdb's copy, which holds only in-frame ones; the method was immunoSEQ multiplex PCR. The sample contains about 58,000 clones, roughly 86% of which appear only once. Sample: peripheral blood. The origin of the receptors is a human donor with active COVID-19. The donor label of this sample is uncertain.

About this clone: An end of the junction does not agree with germline; a read error may underlie this. The chain employs TRBV5-1 and TRBJ1-1; weak D call: TRBD1 (6 bases). Germline CDR1 is SGHRS and CDR2 is YFSETQ. CDR3 length: 13 amino acids. CDR3 amino acids: CASSLEGAHKGGF. The CDR3 nucleotides read TGCGCCAGCAGCTTGGAAGGGGCGCATAAAGGGGGCTTT.

V is TRBV5-1 and J is TRBJ2-3; D remains ambiguous. Germline V gene sequence: CDR1 SGHRS, CDR2 YFSETQ. The CDR3 runs to 13 residues. V lost 0 bases and J lost 8, with 10 bases in between. The CDR3 loop is CASSLDPTGTQYF. The CDR3 coding sequence is TGCGCCAGCAGCTTGGATCCGACGGGTACGCAGTATTTT.

The chain has TRBV2 and TRBJ2-7; D gene uncertain. This CDR3 spans 15 amino acids. CDR1 SNHLY and CDR2 FYNNEI come from the germline V gene. Trimming took 8 bases from V and 0 from J, leaving 17 bases between them. The CDR3 DNA reads TGTGCCAGCGCCAAGGATCCGCGAGGCTCCTACGAGCAGTACTTC. Encoded protein: CASAKDPRGSYEQYF.

This chain's CDR3 is CASSPPTGWAFF. In DNA, the CDR3 is TGTGCCAGCTCACCCCCGACAGGTTGGGCTTTCTTT. J is TRBJ1-1 and V is TRBV18; D is perhaps TRBD1 (6 bases). Trimming took 3 bases from V and 11 from J, leaving 13 bases between them. Germline CDR1 and CDR2: KGHSH and LQKENI. The CDR3 has 12 residues.

V is TRBV9 and J is TRBJ2-3; D might be TRBD1 (6 bases). Germline values: CDR1 SGDLS, CDR2 YYNGEE. CDR3 length: 15 amino acids. V gave up 4 bases and J gave up 2 bases, with 14 bases separating them. The CDR3 DNA reads TGTGCCAGCAGCCCCCGAGGGGGTGTCACAGATACGCAGTATTTT. This gives the protein CASSPRGGVTDTQYF.

The genes are TRBV7-9 and TRBJ1-3; D is possibly TRBD1 (5 bases). CDR1 and CDR2 from the germline V gene are SEHNR and FQNEAQ (reference sequence). This CDR3 spans 15 amino acids. The V end lost 2 bases, the J end lost 0 bases, and 8 bases lay between the germline ends. The CDR3 spells CASSLRQGSGNTIYF. In DNA form, the CDR3 reads TGTGCCAGCAGCTTACGGCAGGGCTCTGGAAACACCATATATTTT.

CDR3 protein: CASRPGTGGLSQPQHF. Here the CDR3 DNA reads TGTGCCAGCAGACCCGGGACAGGGGGCTTGAGTCAGCCCCAGCATTTT. V is TRBV2 and J is TRBJ1-5, with 12 bases lining up with TRBD1. Trimming removed 6 bases from V and 6 bases from J; junction bases left unmatched: 9. Germline V gives CDR1 SNHLY, CDR2 FYNNEI. The CDR3 loop spans 16 amino acids.

In DNA, the CDR3 is TGTGCCAGTAGTATATCGGGACAGACCCATGAAAAACTGTTTTTT. Amino acids: CASSISGQTHEKLFF. The gene calls are TRBV19 and TRBJ1-4; 7 nucleotides align to TRBD1. V was clipped by 2 bases and J by 6 bases; unmatched bases: 6. Germline V CDR1 and CDR2: LNHDA, SQIVND (reference sequence). CDR3 length: 15 residues.

This chain joins TRBV6-2 or TRBV6-3 and TRBJ2-7; perhaps TRBD2 as D (5 bases). V dropped 4 bases and J dropped 1 base, with 11 bases sitting between them. Germline CDR1 MNHEY, CDR2 SVGEGT. CDR3 length equals 14 residues. CDR3 coding DNA: TGTGCCAGCAGTTGGGGTAGCGAGTCCTACGAGCAGTACTTC. Amino acids: CASSWGSESYEQYF.

The chain has TRBV27 and TRBJ1-6; D unclear. This CDR3 spans 13 amino acids. CDR1 is MNHEY, CDR2 SMNVEV, per germline (reference sequence). The V end lost 1 base, the J end lost 6 bases, and 4 bases lay between the germline ends. CDR3 coding DNA: TGTGCCAGCAGTTTATACGGTAATTCACCCCTCCACTTT. Protein sequence: CASSLYGNSPLHF.

The chain combines TRBV9 with TRBJ2-7, with 13 nucleotides matching TRBD2. Germline CDR1 reads SGDLS; CDR2 reads YYNGEE. The CDR3 sequence is 17 residues long. V shed 3 bases, J shed 0 bases, and the junction held 6 bases outside the gene matches. In nucleotides, the CDR3 is TGTGCCAGCAGCGGGGGACTAGCGGGAATAAGCTCCTACGAGCAGTACTTC. Encoded protein: CASSGGLAGISSYEQYF.

J is TRBJ2-7 and V is TRBV6-5; D gene unclear. The CDR3 contains 12 residues. The ends were cut back, 4 bases at V and 5 bases at J, with 9 bases in the middle. Germline V gene data show CDR1 as MNHEY and CDR2 as SVGAGI. The CDR3 protein is CASSSTSHEQYF. CDR3 sequence (DNA): TGTGCCAGCAGTTCTACTTCCCACGAGCAGTACTTC.

The chain combines TRBV18 with TRBJ2-5; 12 positions agree with TRBD2. The V and J ends lost 5 bases and 3 bases, in that order; junction bases with no gene match: 7. The CDR3 contains 16 residues. In germline, CDR1 is KGHSH, CDR2 LQKENI. Written as DNA, the CDR3 is TGTGCCAGCTCATCGACACTAGCGGGGGGAAAAGAGACCCAGTACTTC. Translating it yields CASSSTLAGGKETQYF.

The rearrangement uses TRBV29-1 and TRBJ2-7, with 12 bases that match TRBD2. This CDR3 region has 17 residues. Trimming cost V 0 bases and J 2 bases; bases outside gene matches: 8. Germline CDR1 reads SQVTM; CDR2 reads ANQGSEA. CDR3 nucleotides: TGCAGCGTTGAAGATCTCGAGACTAGCGGGGGTCCCTACGAGCAGTACTTC. Translating it yields CSVEDLETSGGPYEQYF.

The chain combines TRBV28 with TRBJ2-2; D may be TRBD1 (5 bases). The CDR3 sequence is 13 residues long. The V end lost 8 bases, the J end lost 0 bases, and 7 bases lay between the germline ends. CDR1 MDHEN and CDR2 SYDVKM come from the germline V gene. The CDR3 is CASSTANTGELFF. Written as DNA, the CDR3 is TGTGCCAGCTCGACAGCGAACACCGGGGAGCTGTTTTTT.